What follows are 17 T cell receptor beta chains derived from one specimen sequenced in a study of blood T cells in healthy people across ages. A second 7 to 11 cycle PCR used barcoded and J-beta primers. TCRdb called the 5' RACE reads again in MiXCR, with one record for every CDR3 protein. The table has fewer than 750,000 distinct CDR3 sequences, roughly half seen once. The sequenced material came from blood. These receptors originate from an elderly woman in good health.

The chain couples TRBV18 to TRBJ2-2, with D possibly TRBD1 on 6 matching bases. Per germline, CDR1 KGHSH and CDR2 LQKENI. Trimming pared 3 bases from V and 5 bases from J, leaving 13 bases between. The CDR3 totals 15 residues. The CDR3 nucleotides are TGTGCCAGCTCACCGCGACAGGCCGAGACCGGGGAGCTGTTTTTT. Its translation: CASSPRQAETGELFF.

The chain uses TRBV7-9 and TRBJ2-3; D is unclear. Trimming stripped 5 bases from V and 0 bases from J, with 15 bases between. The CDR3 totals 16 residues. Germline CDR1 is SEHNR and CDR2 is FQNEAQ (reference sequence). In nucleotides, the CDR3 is TGTGCCAGCAGCCAAGGCGAGGTGCTGAGCACAGATACGCAGTATTTT. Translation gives CASSQGEVLSTDTQYF.

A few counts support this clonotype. The CDR3 region is CASSGGTFYEQYF. CDR3 sequence (DNA): TGTGCCAGCAGTGGAGGGACATTCTACGAGCAGTACTTC. This rearrangement joins TRBV2 to TRBJ2-7, with D maybe TRBD1 (6 bases). This CDR3 contains 13 residues. The V end lost 4 bases, the J end lost 3 bases, and 10 bases lay between the germline ends. The germline CDR1 and CDR2 sequences are SNHLY and FYNNEI.

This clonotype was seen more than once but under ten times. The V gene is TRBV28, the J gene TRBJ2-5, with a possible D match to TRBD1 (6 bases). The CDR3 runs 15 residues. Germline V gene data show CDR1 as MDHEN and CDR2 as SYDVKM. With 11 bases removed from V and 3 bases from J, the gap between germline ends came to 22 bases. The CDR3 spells CASSPARTEKETQYF. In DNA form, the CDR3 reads TGTGCCTCGTCCCCTGCTCGGACAGAAAAAGAGACCCAGTACTTC.

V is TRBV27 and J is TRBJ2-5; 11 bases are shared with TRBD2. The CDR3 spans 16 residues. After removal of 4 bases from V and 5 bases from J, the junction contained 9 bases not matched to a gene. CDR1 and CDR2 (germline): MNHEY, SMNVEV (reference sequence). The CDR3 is CASSSSLAGGLETQYF. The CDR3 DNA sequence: TGTGCCAGCAGTTCATCCTTAGCGGGAGGGCTTGAGACCCAGTACTTC.

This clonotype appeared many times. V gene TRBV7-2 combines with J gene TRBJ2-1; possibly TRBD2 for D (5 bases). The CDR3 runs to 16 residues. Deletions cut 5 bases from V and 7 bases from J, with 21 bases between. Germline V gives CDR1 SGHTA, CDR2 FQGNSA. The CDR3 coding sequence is TGTGCCAGCAGCACCGCCTCCGGAGTGGGAGATAATGAGCAGTTCTTC. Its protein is CASSTASGVGDNEQFF.

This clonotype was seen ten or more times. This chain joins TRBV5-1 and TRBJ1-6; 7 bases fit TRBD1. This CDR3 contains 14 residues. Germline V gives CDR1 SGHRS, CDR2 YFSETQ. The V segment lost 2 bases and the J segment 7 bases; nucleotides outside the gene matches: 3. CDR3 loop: CASSFGTDNSPLHF. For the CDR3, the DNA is TGCGCCAGCAGCTTCGGGACAGACAATTCACCCCTCCACTTT.

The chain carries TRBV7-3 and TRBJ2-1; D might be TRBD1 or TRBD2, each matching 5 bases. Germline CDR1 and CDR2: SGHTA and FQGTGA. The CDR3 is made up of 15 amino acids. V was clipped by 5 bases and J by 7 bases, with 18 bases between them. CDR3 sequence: CASSPGQSRRNEQFF. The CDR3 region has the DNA TGTGCCAGCAGCCCGGGGCAGTCTCGGAGAAATGAGCAGTTCTTC. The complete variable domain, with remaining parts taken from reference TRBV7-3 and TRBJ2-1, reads GAGVSQTPSNKVTEKGKYVELRCDPISGHTALYWYRQSLGQGPEFLIYFQGTGAADDSGLPNDRFFAVRPEGSVSTLKIQRTERGDSAVYLCASSPGQSRRNEQFFGPGTRLTVL.

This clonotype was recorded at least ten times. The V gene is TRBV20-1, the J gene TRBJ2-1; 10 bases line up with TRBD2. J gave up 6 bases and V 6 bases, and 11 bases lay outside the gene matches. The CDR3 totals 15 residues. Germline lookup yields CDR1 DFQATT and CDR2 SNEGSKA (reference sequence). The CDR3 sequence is CSAPQLAGQFNEQFF. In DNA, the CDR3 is TGCAGTGCGCCGCAACTAGCGGGACAATTCAATGAGCAGTTCTTC.

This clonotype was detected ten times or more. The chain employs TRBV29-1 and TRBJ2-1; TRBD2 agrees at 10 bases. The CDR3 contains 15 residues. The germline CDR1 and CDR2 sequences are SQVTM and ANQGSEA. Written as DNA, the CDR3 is TGCAGTGCCGACCGGGGAGCGGGAGGGCCCGATGAGCAGTTCTTC. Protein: CSADRGAGGPDEQFF.

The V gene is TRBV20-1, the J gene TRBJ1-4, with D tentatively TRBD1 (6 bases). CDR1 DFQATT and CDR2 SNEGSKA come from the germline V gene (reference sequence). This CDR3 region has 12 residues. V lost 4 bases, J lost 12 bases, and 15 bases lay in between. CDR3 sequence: CSATSRPGELFF. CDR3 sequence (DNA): TGCAGTGCTACCTCCCGTCCAGGGGAACTGTTTTTT.

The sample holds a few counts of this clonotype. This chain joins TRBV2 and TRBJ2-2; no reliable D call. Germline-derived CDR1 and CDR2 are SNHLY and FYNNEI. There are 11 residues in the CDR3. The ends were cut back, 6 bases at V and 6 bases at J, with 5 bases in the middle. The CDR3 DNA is TGTGCCAGCAGCGACTCCGGGGAGCTGTTTTTT. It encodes CASSDSGELFF.

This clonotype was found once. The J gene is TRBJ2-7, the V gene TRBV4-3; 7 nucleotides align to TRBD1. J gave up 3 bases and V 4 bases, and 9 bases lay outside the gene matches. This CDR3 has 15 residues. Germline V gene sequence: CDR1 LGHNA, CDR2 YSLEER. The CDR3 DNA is TGCGCCAGCAGCCTGACGGGACAGTGGGACTACGAGCAGTACTTC. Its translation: CASSLTGQWDYEQYF.

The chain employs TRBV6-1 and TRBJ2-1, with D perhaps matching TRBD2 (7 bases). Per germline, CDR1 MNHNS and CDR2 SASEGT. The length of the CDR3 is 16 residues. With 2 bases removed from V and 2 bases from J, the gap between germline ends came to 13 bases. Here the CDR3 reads CASSERRGGTYNEQFF. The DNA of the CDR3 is TGTGCCAGCAGTGAACGGAGGGGGGGGACCTACAATGAGCAGTTCTTC.

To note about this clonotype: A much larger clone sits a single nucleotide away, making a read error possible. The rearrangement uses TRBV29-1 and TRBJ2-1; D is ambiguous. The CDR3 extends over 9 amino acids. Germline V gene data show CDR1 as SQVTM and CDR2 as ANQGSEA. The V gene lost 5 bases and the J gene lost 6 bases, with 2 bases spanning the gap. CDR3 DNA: TGCAGCGTTAGCAATGAGCAGTTCTTC. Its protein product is CSVSNEQFF.

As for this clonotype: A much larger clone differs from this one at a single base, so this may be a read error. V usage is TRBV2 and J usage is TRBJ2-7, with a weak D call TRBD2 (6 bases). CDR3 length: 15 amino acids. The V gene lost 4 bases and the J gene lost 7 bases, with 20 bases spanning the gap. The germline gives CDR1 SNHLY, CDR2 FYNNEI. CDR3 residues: CASSGGLLLVNEQYF. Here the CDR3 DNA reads TGTGCCAGCAGTGGGGGACTCCTGTTGGTCAATGAGCAGTACTTC.

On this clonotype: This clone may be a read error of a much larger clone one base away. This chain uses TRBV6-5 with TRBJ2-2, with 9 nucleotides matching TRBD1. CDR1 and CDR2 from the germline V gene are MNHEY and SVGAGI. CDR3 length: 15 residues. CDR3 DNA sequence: TGTGCCTGCAGGGAGACACAGGGGGCGTGGGGGGAGCTGTTTTTT. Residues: CACRETQGAWGELFF.